The sequence of this T cell receptor (beta chain) was determined in a study of PD-1 blockade in classical Hodgkin lymphoma. Findings and caveats of the study: Lower baseline TCR diversity marked trial partial responders and progressors. Before treatment, TCR diversity in newly diagnosed patients was reportedly lower than in healthy donors. Causes of the repertoire differences remain undefined, possibly disease activity or prior therapy. Nivolumab initiation under 1 year post-ASCT meant exclusion.

All the patients suffered relapse after autologous stem cell transplantation, and brentuximab vedotin exposure differed. This CDR3 is 11 amino acids long. Germline assignment: CDR1 SEHNR and CDR2 FQNEAQ (reference sequence). V gave up 5 bases and J gave up 7 bases, with 6 bases separating them. As regards this clone: The antigen remains undetermined.

Sequenced by immunoSEQ multiplex PCR; TCRdb stores in-frame clones only, minus some. The table records about 26,000 clones, 86% of them present only once. The gene calls are TRBV7-9 and TRBJ2-1; D call uncertain. The input for sequencing was peripheral blood mononuclear cells (PBMCs), taken at baseline. The sequence was collected from a human donor with classical Hodgkin lymphoma. The CDR3 DNA sequence: TGTGCCAGCAGCCAGGTGAATGAGCAGTTCTTC. This encodes CASSQVNEQFF.